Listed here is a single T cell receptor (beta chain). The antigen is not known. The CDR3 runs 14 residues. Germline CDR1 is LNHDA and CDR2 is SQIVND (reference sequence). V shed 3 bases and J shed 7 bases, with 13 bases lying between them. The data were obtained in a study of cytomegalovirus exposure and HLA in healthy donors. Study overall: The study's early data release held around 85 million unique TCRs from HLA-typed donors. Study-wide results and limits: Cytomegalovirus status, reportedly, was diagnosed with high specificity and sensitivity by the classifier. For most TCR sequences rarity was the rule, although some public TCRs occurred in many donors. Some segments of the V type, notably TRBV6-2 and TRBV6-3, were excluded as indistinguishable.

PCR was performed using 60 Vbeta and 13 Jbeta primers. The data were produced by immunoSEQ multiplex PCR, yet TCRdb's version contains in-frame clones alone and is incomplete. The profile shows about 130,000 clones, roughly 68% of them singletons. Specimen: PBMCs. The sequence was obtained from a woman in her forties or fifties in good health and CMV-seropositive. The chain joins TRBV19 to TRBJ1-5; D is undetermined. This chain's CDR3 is CASSMWREDQPQHF. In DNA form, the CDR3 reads TGTGCCAGTAGTATGTGGAGGGAAGACCAGCCCCAGCATTTT.